What follows are 8 T cell receptor beta chains derived from one specimen sequenced in a study of T cells expressing NK-cell markers. TCRdb reworked the 5' RACE reads into one entry per CDR3 protein, no DNA. Recorded for this sample: some 390,000 distinct CDR3 sequences. The sample comprised blood T cells: a sorted CD56 or NKG2C T cell subset, CD4+ or CD8+ T cells, or bulk PBMC T cells (not recorded which). The receptors shown here come from a woman in her forties or fifties in good health.

This chain connects TRBV20-1 to TRBJ2-1; without DNA, the TCRdb call of TRBD2 cannot be checked. The CDR3 runs to 15 residues. Germline lookup yields CDR1 DFQATT and CDR2 SNEGSKA (reference sequence). CDR3 loop: CSAGDLAGGHNEQFF.

The genes are TRBV6-5 and TRBJ1-3. Per the germline V gene, CDR1 is MNHEY and CDR2 is SVGAGI. The CDR3 contains 16 residues. The CDR3 sequence: CASRSWHSNSGNTIYF.

This chain uses TRBV5-1 with TRBJ2-3; without DNA, the TCRdb call of TRBD2 cannot be checked. Germline CDR1 SGHRS, CDR2 YFSETQ. The length of the CDR3 is 17 residues. This CDR3 reads CASSLVASGSVTDTQYF.

The genes are TRBV5-1 and TRBJ1-1; TCRdb returns TRBD1, unconfirmable since there is no DNA. Germline V gives CDR1 SGHRS, CDR2 YFSETQ. The CDR3 is made up of 17 amino acids. The CDR3 here is CASSLGSTVTRNTEAFF.

The chain couples TRBV5-1 to TRBJ1-3; with no DNA, the TCRdb D assignment of TRBD1 cannot be verified. CDR3 size: 15 residues. The germline CDR1 and CDR2 sequences are SGHRS and YFSETQ. Here the CDR3 reads CASSITGGGGNTIYF.

The chain combines TRBV6-5 with TRBJ2-3; TCRdb outputs TRBD2, but without DNA this stays unchecked. The CDR3 length is 16 residues. Germline CDR1 MNHEY, CDR2 SVGAGI. CDR3 loop: CASSPGSGRRGDTQYF.

The rearrangement links TRBV28 to TRBJ1-1. This CDR3 comprises 15 residues. Germline loops: CDR1 MDHEN, CDR2 SYDVKM. CDR3 amino acids: CASSSQEATGTEAFF.

This chain joins TRBV5-5 and TRBJ2-2; TCRdb reports TRBD1, a call that lacks DNA to check it against. Germline-derived CDR1 and CDR2 are SGHKS and YYEKEE (reference sequence). The CDR3 loop spans 16 amino acids. The CDR3 loop reads CASSLSGQGYTRELFF.